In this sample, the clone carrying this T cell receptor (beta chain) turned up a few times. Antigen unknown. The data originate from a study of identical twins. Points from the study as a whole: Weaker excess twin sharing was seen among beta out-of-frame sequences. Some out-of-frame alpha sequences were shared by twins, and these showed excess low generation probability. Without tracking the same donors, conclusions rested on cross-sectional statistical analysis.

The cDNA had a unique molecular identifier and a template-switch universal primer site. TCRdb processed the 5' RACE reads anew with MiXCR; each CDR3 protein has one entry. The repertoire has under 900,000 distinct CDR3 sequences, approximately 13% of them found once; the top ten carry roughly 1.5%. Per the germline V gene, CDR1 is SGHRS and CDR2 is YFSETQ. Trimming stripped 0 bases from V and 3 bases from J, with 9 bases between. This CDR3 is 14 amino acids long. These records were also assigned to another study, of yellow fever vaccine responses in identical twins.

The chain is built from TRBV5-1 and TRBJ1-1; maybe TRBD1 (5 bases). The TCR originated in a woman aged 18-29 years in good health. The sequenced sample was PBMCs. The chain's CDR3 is CASSLGPRDTEAFF. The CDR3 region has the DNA TGCGCCAGCAGCTTGGGACCCAGGGACACTGAAGCTTTCTTT.